This TCR beta chain emerged from a study of blood T cell repertoires in COVID-19. Study overall: COVID-19 samples, acute and convalescent, were from the United States, Italy and Spain. Nucleic acid was either cDNA or gDNA, and it came from T cells, B-cell-depleted T cells, or PBMCs.

Some clones are missing from TCRdb's copy, which holds only in-frame ones; the method was immunoSEQ multiplex PCR. The sample consists of around 39,000 clones, 65% to 90% of them appearing once. Germline V gene sequence: CDR1 SGHAT, CDR2 FQDESV (reference sequence). The CDR3 loop spans 14 amino acids. J lost 4 bases, V lost 4 bases, and 2 bases had no gene match. Sequencing used peripheral blood. The chain carries TRBV11-1 and TRBJ1-4; 8 positions agree with TRBD1. The sequence came from a man aged 35 to 55 with active COVID-19. CDR3 sequence reads: CASSCGQGNEKLFF. The DNA of the CDR3 is TGTGCCAGCAGCTGCGGACAGGGTAATGAAAAACTGTTTTTT.